This is a list of T cell receptor beta chains from one sample in a study of shared T cell receptors in the human thymus. Sequencing was performed with immunoSEQ multiplex PCR; in TCRdb, only in-frame clones are kept and a portion is missing. This table holds hundreds of thousands of clones, about 90% found once. These data are also associated with another study on human thymus T cells.

Input material: thymocytes. Source of these receptors: a boy in the first two years of life with a congenital heart defect. The CDR3 runs from the conserved cysteine through the conserved F or W. Each record gives: D gene, clone size, V gene, J gene, CDR3 DNA, CDR3 protein. D genes are given only for firm matches. The listing skips clone size in some rows; elsewhere it reads once, few, many or a size class.

TRBD1,-,TRBV4-3,TRBJ1-2,TGCGCCAGCAGCCCTGGGACAGGGAAGGATGCTAACTATGGCTACACCTTC,CASSPGTGKDANYGYTF
-,once,TRBV7-7,TRBJ1-5,TGTGCTAGCAGCTTAAACGGCGGATATAGCAATCAGCCCCAGCATTTT,CASSLNGGYSNQPQHF
TRBD1,-,TRBV4-1,TRBJ2-7,TGCGCCAGCAGCCAACGGCAGGGAAACAGGGGGCCAAGTTACGAGCAGTACTTC,CASSQRQGNRGPSYEQYF
-,-,TRBV10-3,TRBJ2-3,TGTGCCATCGGGCGGGGCACCGGTGCACCAGATACGCAGTATTTT,CAIGRGTGAPDTQYF
-,-,TRBV14,TRBJ2-7,TGTGCCAGCAGCCAATTTGCCAGGCCAACCTACGAGCAGTACTTC,CASSQFARPTYEQYF
-,once,TRBV5-4,TRBJ2-5,TGTGCCAGCAGCAGCACCGCCAAGGGCGGGGGCGACGGGCAAGAGACCCAGTACTTC,CASSSTAKGGGDGQETQYF
-,few,TRBV5-1,TRBJ1-1,TGCGCCAGCAGCTTGTCGGGGGGGAACACTGAAGCTTTCTTT,CASSLSGGNTEAFF
-,-,TRBV28,TRBJ2-3,TGTGCCAGCAGTTTCTTCGCGGGAGAGGGGGAGGATACGCAGTATTTT,CASSFFAGEGEDTQYF
TRBD1,-,TRBV6-1,TRBJ1-2,TGTGCCAGCAACCTCGAACAGGGGGTCCAATATGGCTACACCTTC,CASNLEQGVQYGYTF
-,-,TRBV30,TRBJ1-1,TGTGCCTGGAGTCTCAACCTGCAGGGGATGAACACTGAAGCTTTCTTT,CAWSLNLQGMNTEAFF
TRBD2,-,TRBV15,TRBJ2-1,TGTGCCACCAGCCTAGAGAGAAGGACTAGCGGGGGGCCCGAGCAGTTCTTC,CATSLERRTSGGPEQFF
-,-,TRBV27,TRBJ1-5,TGTGCCAGCAGTTTACAGGGGAACAATCAGCCCCAGCATTTT,CASSLQGNNQPQHF
-,-,TRBV7-8,TRBJ2-7,TGTGCCAGCAGCTTATCACTTGAGGGGGGGACTTACGAGCAGTACTTC,CASSLSLEGGTYEQYF
TRBD2,-,TRBV19,TRBJ2-1,TGTGCCAGTAGGCAACTAGCGGGAGAAAATGAGCAGTTCTTC,CASRQLAGENEQFF
-,-,TRBV5-4,TRBJ2-7,TGTGCCAGCAGCTTGGTCACAGAGCCGTCCTACGAGCAGTACTTC,CASSLVTEPSYEQYF
TRBD1,-,TRBV30,TRBJ2-7,TGTGCCTGGGCCGGGACAGGGGGCCGCGAGCAGTACTTC,CAWAGTGGREQYF
TRBD1,-,TRBV11-2,TRBJ2-7,TGTGCCAGCAGCTTAGATGGGACAGGGATTGAGCAGTACTTC,CASSLDGTGIEQYF
-,-,TRBV27,TRBJ2-2,TGTGCCAGCAGTTTAGCGCACACCGGGGAGCTGTTTTTT,CASSLAHTGELFF
-,few,TRBV28,TRBJ1-3,TGTGCCAGCAGGACCTCACACGGGATCGGAAACACCATATATTTT,CASRTSHGIGNTIYF
TRBD2,once,TRBV14,TRBJ2-1,TGTGCCAGCAGCCAAGAACCCGGACTAGCGGGACTCAATGAGCAGTTCTTC,CASSQEPGLAGLNEQFF
TRBD1,-,TRBV19,TRBJ2-2,TGTGTAACCACGGGACAGGGGAACACCGGGGAGCTGTTTTTT,CVTTGQGNTGELFF
TRBD1,-,TRBV9,TRBJ2-2,TGTGCCAGCAGCGTAGATCTGACAGGGGGCCCCGGGGAGCTGTTTTTT,CASSVDLTGGPGELFF
TRBD1,-,TRBV14,TRBJ1-2,TGTGCCAGCAGCCAAGATCCTACAGGGGGCTTGCGTGGCTACACCTTC,CASSQDPTGGLRGYTF
-,-,TRBV19,TRBJ1-6,TGTGCCAGTCACCTCGGGACTTCCTTTTGGTCACCCCTCCACTTT,CASHLGTSFWSPLHF
TRBD1,-,TRBV29-1,TRBJ1-1,TGCAGCCATAAACCCGGGACAGAGAACACTGAAGCTTTCTTT,CSHKPGTENTEAFF
TRBD1,-,TRBV11-2,TRBJ2-5,TGTGCCAGCAGCTTCGGACAGGGCCTGTACTTC,CASSFGQGLYF
TRBD2,-,TRBV7-2,TRBJ2-7,TGTGCCAGCAGCCCGGTCCCTACTAGCGGACTGGTGCAGTACTTC,CASSPVPTSGLVQYF
-,-,TRBV29-1,TRBJ1-1,TGCAGCGTTGTTCCCCTCCACGGGGGGTTGGACACTGAAGCTTTCTTT,CSVVPLHGGLDTEAFF
-,-,TRBV6-1,TRBJ1-1,TGTGCCAGCAGTGAAGTTGGGGGGGCTGGTACTGAAGCTTTCTTT,CASSEVGGAGTEAFF